The 19 T cell receptor beta chains in this list originate from one sample, sequenced in a study of blood T cells in healthy people across ages. A second PCR of roughly 6 to 12 cycles used a sample-barcoded 5' primer and a J-beta primer mix. From the 5' RACE reads, TCRdb called clonotypes with MiXCR, one entry per CDR3 protein. The sample has 250,000 to 300,000 distinct CDR3 sequences; 27% are singletons. The sequenced sample consisted of blood. The receptors here all came from a woman in her 70s in good health.

V is TRBV12-3 or TRBV12-4 and J is TRBJ1-4; a weak D match, TRBD1 (5 bases). The V end was cut by 6 bases, the J end by 8 bases, with 16 bases between. The CDR3 has 14 amino acids. The CDR3 DNA is TGTGCCAGCAGACCGAGCGGGGCTGGGGAAAAACTGTTTTTT. The encoded protein is CASRPSGAGEKLFF.

This clonotype showed up just a few times. This chain connects TRBV28 to TRBJ2-4, with 13 bases that match TRBD2. The CDR3 runs to 16 residues. The V segment lost 5 bases and the J segment 4 bases; nucleotides outside the gene matches: 5. Germline CDR1 MDHEN, CDR2 SYDVKM. The CDR3 protein is CASSAGLAGVKNIQYF. The CDR3 DNA follows: TGTGCCAGCAGTGCAGGACTAGCGGGAGTAAAAAACATTCAGTACTTC.

The gene calls are TRBV11-3 and TRBJ2-3; either TRBD1 or TRBD2 may fit D (5 bases each). The germline V gene encodes CDR1 SGHNT and CDR2 YENEEA. V lost 5 bases to trimming and J lost 4 bases, with 13 bases between them. The CDR3 is made up of 14 amino acids. This chain's CDR3 is CASSQTQGADTQYF. The CDR3 DNA reads as TGTGCCAGCAGCCAGACGCAGGGAGCAGATACGCAGTATTTT.

This clonotype showed up just a few times. The chain carries TRBV12-3 or TRBV12-4 and TRBJ1-1; 9 nucleotides agree with TRBD1. The J segment lost 10 bases and the V segment lost 8 bases, leaving 8 bases of the junction unmatched. The CDR3 consists of 12 residues. CDR3 sequence: CASGPGTGSAFF. The DNA for the CDR3 is TGTGCCAGCGGACCCGGGACAGGGTCAGCTTTCTTT.

The count of this clonotype is one. V and J are TRBV6-5 and TRBJ2-1; 9 bases align to TRBD1. The J call may be faulty, since TRBJ2-7 better matches the DNA end. The V gene's germline CDR1 is MNHEY and CDR2 SVGAGI. The CDR3 totals 13 residues. CDR3 region: CASRGQGRHEQYF. CDR3 nucleotides: TGTGCCAGCCGGGGACAGGGAAGACACGAGCAGTACTTC.

This CDR3 reads CSAPGQSSYNEQFF. The CDR3, as DNA: TGCAGTGCCCCCGGACAGAGCTCCTACAATGAGCAGTTCTTC. V and J are TRBV20-1 and TRBJ2-1; a possible D gene is TRBD1 (6 bases). This CDR3 has 14 residues. Trimming cost V 6 bases and J 0 bases, with 12 bases left between them. Germline CDR1 DFQATT, CDR2 SNEGSKA (reference sequence).

This clonotype was observed once. The rearrangement links TRBV7-2 to TRBJ1-1; D perhaps matches TRBD1 (5 bases). V lost 1 base and J 3 bases, leaving 12 bases between the germline ends. The CDR3 has 15 amino acids. Per germline, CDR1 SGHTA and CDR2 FQGNSA. The CDR3 DNA follows: TGTGCCAGCAGCTTAGTCGTGGGGCCGGACACTGAAGCTTTCTTT. As protein: CASSLVVGPDTEAFF.

This clonotype was seen a handful of times. Relative to the germline gene, one junction end is altered; a read error may explain this. The J gene is TRBJ2-5, the V gene TRBV7-2, with D perhaps TRBD1 (5 bases). Germline V CDR1 and CDR2: SGHTA, FQGNSA. The CDR3 contains 15 residues. The CDR3 reads CASSLAGGKTEAQYF. The CDR3 DNA is TGTGCCAGCAGCTTAGCGGGCGGCAAGACAGAGGCCCAGTACTTC.

This clonotype is labeled as medium-sized. The rearrangement joins TRBV7-3 to TRBJ2-7; either TRBD1 or TRBD2 may fit D (5 bases each). This CDR3 is 13 amino acids long. Germline assignment: CDR1 SGHTA and CDR2 FQGTGA. V shed 0 bases and J shed 3 bases, with 6 bases lying between them. The DNA of the CDR3 is TGTGCCAGCAGCTTAACGGGGGACTACGAGCAGTACTTC. The encoded protein is CASSLTGDYEQYF.

This clonotype has a handful of counts. V gene TRBV7-2 combines with J gene TRBJ2-5, with TRBD2 matching over 9 bases. The CDR3 has 15 residues. J gave up 2 bases and V 5 bases, and 6 bases lay outside the gene matches. The germline CDR1 and CDR2 sequences are SGHTA and FQGNSA. DNA of the CDR3: TGTGCCAGCAGCCAAGCGGGAGGCAAACAAGAGACCCAGTACTTC. Translation: CASSQAGGKQETQYF.

CDR3 sequence (DNA): TGTGCCAGCAGTGGCGAGGGGGTATTCGGGGAGCTGTTTTTT. This gives the protein CASSGEGVFGELFF. The chain employs TRBV6-6 and TRBJ2-2; D is possibly TRBD1 (6 bases). Germline lookup yields CDR1 MNHNY and CDR2 SVGAGI (reference sequence). V lost 5 bases and J lost 7, with 14 bases in between. This CDR3 has 14 amino acids.

The chain uses TRBV2 and TRBJ2-5, with TRBD2 as a possible D gene (6 bases). The better agreement between TRBJ2-1 and the DNA end casts doubt on the J call. The CDR3 has 11 residues. CDR1 is SNHLY and CDR2 is FYNNEI in the germline V gene. The CDR3 bases are TGTGCCTCAGGAGAGCTAGCGTCGCAGTTCTTC. Translating gives CASGELASQFF.

This clonotype was detected a few times. This chain connects TRBV28 to TRBJ2-7; D is uncertain. The CDR3 covers 15 residues. Trimming pared 5 bases from V and 0 bases from J, leaving 14 bases between. The germline V gene encodes CDR1 MDHEN and CDR2 SYDVKM. The CDR3 is CASSPQALSSYEQYF. The CDR3, as DNA: TGTGCCAGCAGTCCCCAGGCCCTGAGCTCCTACGAGCAGTACTTC.

The rearrangement links TRBV28 to TRBJ2-4, with 7 nucleotides matching TRBD1. The CDR3 spans 16 residues. Germline lookup yields CDR1 MDHEN and CDR2 SYDVKM. After removal of 7 bases from V and 0 bases from J, the junction contained 9 bases not matched to a gene. CDR3 protein: CASNPTGSAAKNIQYF. The CDR3 DNA sequence: TGTGCCAGCAATCCGACAGGGTCTGCAGCCAAAAACATTCAGTACTTC.

This clonotype has a handful of counts. The CDR3 nucleotides are TGCAGTGCTCCCTCCTGGCCCAGCCAAGAGACCCAGTACTTC. This codes for CSAPSWPSQETQYF. The rearrangement uses TRBV20-1 and TRBJ2-5; D is unclear. Germline values: CDR1 DFQATT, CDR2 SNEGSKA (reference sequence). Trimming removed 5 bases at V and 1 base at J, with 14 bases between. The CDR3 runs to 14 residues.

V gene TRBV28 combines with J gene TRBJ1-2; possible D gene TRBD1, 5 bases. V lost 3 bases and J 8 bases, leaving 22 bases between the germline ends. The germline gives CDR1 MDHEN, CDR2 SYDVKM. The CDR3 covers 16 residues. Written as DNA, the CDR3 is TGTGCCAGCAGTTTTTCTTTGGAGGAGGGGCGAGAAGGCTACACCTTC. This gives the protein CASSFSLEEGREGYTF.

The chain uses TRBV11-3 and TRBJ2-5; 10 nucleotides align to TRBD1. The CDR3 is 16 residues long. J was trimmed by 5 bases and V by 0 bases; bases with no gene match: 6. The germline V gene encodes CDR1 SGHNT and CDR2 YENEEA. CDR3 in amino acids: CASSLDGTGVRETQYF. CDR3 coding DNA: TGTGCCAGCAGCTTAGACGGGACAGGGGTACGGGAGACCCAGTACTTC.

This clonotype was observed a few times. This rearrangement joins TRBV7-2 to TRBJ2-5; D unresolved. In germline, CDR1 is SGHTA, CDR2 FQGNSA. Deletions cut 0 bases from V and 1 base from J, with 9 bases between. The CDR3 sequence is 15 residues long. The CDR3 sequence: CASSLAGPSQETQYF. The CDR3, as DNA: TGTGCCAGCAGCTTAGCCGGACCCTCCCAAGAGACCCAGTACTTC.

This clonotype was detected a few times. The chain carries TRBV12-3 or TRBV12-4 and TRBJ1-5; D not resolved. The CDR3 consists of 11 residues. V dropped 5 bases and J dropped 3 bases, with 2 bases sitting between them. The CDR3 spells CASSANQPQHF. Written as DNA, the CDR3 is TGTGCCAGCAGTGCCAATCAGCCCCAGCATTTT.